This TCR beta chain originates from a study of Tregs in tolerant kidney transplant recipients (dated by TCRdb to between 2018 and 2021). Notes on the research overall: The study applied TCRbeta sequencing to find donor-specific regulatory T cells before combined kidney and bone marrow transplantation and then followed those same cells after transplant. TCRbeta repertoire sequencing was used in a few healthy controls to compare several ways of expanding Tregs specific for an allogeneic donor.

Trimming removed 5 bases from V and 2 bases from J; the gene matches leave 9 bases unexplained. Measured from the cysteine to the phenylalanine, the CDR3 is 16 residues long. Only CDR3 DNA is held: 48 bases, read in frame from base 1. From a lookup of the germline V gene, CDR1 and CDR2 are SGHNT and YENEEA. For TCRbeta CDR3 sequencing, genomic DNA was extracted from sorted cells using the QIAGEN DNeasy Blood and Tissue Kit. Through immunoSEQ, high-throughput TCRbeta CDR3 sequencing was done commercially, including PCR amplification with internal controls and bias correction. Per the authors' processing: A unique productive TCRbeta sequence was defined by the CDR3 nucleotide sequence when primers matched, and otherwise by the CDR3 amino acid sequence together with the Vbeta and Jbeta genes. As a correction for sorting error, sequences shared between sorted populations at a frequency ratio of 2:1 or less were discarded, and the remaining shared sequences were assigned to the higher population. Sequences were defined as donor-reactive when expanded at least 5-fold in CFSE-low cells versus unstimulated cells and present at a frequency of at least 0.01% in CFSE-low cells. Repertoire divergence was quantified by Jensen-Shannon divergence using the top 100 TCRbeta sequences ranked by frequency. When a sample had multiple sequencing runs, each run was corrected for sorting error separately and the runs were then pooled. TCRdb limited this immuneACCESS table to in-frame rearrangements with V and J called. A share of clones is missing; checked studies link under half to unresolved V genes, and the rest is unexplained. The D gene and trimming were derived from the DNA, and the V and J assignments and clone size from that table. Counted in this sample were some 69,000 clones; 84% of them appeared once. The leading ten clones occupy 4.5% to 5.5% of the sample.

What the research found in general, with its limitations: Biological reproducibility was not directly assessed, although technical replication error appeared to be minimal. The most biologically relevant and donor-specific TCRbeta repertoire appeared to be identified by expanding Tregs with activated donor B cells. The study was limited by small patient numbers, and the findings need validation in larger populations and under other immunosuppression protocols.

This clone was counted a few times. This clone's antigen is unknown. There are no base qualities to consult, and no much larger clone falls within one base. Thawed PBMCs were FACS-sorted into unstimulated Tregs (CD4+CD25+CD127-), CD4+ non-Tregs (CD4+CD25-), CD4 cells and CD8 cells. Healthy control blood was obtained either as purchased buffy coats or from healthy volunteers. Healthy control blood was processed to PBMCs by Ficoll density gradient and cryopreserved, and patient PBMCs were collected before and after transplant. The rearrangement joined TRBV11-3 to TRBJ2-3; 8 bases in the middle match TRBD2. The sample consisted of CD4+ T cells from blood. This clonotype originated in a human donor in good health. In nucleotide form, the sequence is TGTGCCAGCAGCCCCGGGGGGGGCCCCGACACAGATACGCAGTATTTT. The resulting protein is CASSPGGGPDTDTQYF. Reference TRBV11-3 and TRBJ2-3 proteins supply the regions before and after the CDR3; the full variable domain is: EAGVVQSPRYKIIEKKQPVAFWCNPISGHNTLYWYLQNLGQGPELLIRYENEEAVDDSQLPKDRFSAERLKGVDSTLKIQPAELGDSAVYLCASSPGGGPDTDTQYFGPGTRLTVL.